These T cell receptor beta chains were read from a single sample in a study of identical twins. In TCRdb, the 5' RACE reads were re-called with MiXCR into one record per CDR3 protein. This table has 500,000 to 550,000 distinct CDR3 sequences, around 24% appearing once. These data also formed part of another study, on yellow fever vaccine responses in identical twins.

Source material: CD4+ T cells sorted from blood. These TCRs come from a woman between 18 and 29 years old in good health. Both conserved end residues are part of each CDR3. The D gene is left open where the match is weak. Clone size is stated in some rows and not others, as once, few, many or a class when expanded.

>TRBJ2-2|few|TRBV29-1|TRBD1
TGCAGCGTCGGACAGGGCGCCGGGGAGCTGTTTTTT
CSVGQGAGELFF
>TRBJ2-4|.|TRBV5-1|.
TGCGCCAGCAGCTTGTGGTCGGGGGGGGACAGTGGCATTCAGTACTTC
CASSLWSGGDSGIQYF
>TRBJ2-1|.|TRBV13|TRBD2
TGTGCCAGCAGGGTAGCGGGAGTGAGGATTGAGCAGTTCTTC
CASRVAGVRIEQFF
>TRBJ1-3|many|TRBV20-1|.
TGCAGTGCTAGCGACTCTAGACCAGTTTCTGGAAACACCATATATTTT
CSASDSRPVSGNTIYF
>TRBJ2-1|few|TRBV10-3|TRBD2
TGTGCCATCAGTGGAATAGCGGGAGGGCCTTTCAATGAGCAGTTCTTC
CAISGIAGGPFNEQFF
>TRBJ2-7|few|TRBV20-1|TRBD2
TGCAGTGCTAGAAAAACTAGCGGGGGAAACGAGCAGTACTTC
CSARKTSGGNEQYF
>TRBJ2-3|.|TRBV20-1|.
TGCAGTGCTGGCAGATCGGGGGATACGCAGTATTTT
CSAGRSGDTQYF
>TRBJ2-7|few|TRBV3-1|TRBD2
TGTGCCAGCAGCCATGAGACTAGCGGGAGATTCTACGAGCAGTACTTC
CASSHETSGRFYEQYF
>TRBJ2-5|.|TRBV3-1|TRBD1
TGTGCCAGCAGCCAGGGACAGGGGAAGACCCAGTACTTC
CASSQGQGKTQYF
>TRBJ1-1|.|TRBV9|.
TGTGCCAGCAGCGCCTCTAAGAACACTGAAGCTTTCTTT
CASSASKNTEAFF
>TRBJ2-6|.|TRBV5-1|.
TGCGCCAGCAGCTTTTCAGCTGGGGCCAACGTCCTGACTTTC
CASSFSAGANVLTF
>TRBJ1-1|.|TRBV3-1|TRBD1
TGTGCCAGCAGCTGGGGACAGACAAACACTGAAGCTTTCTTT
CASSWGQTNTEAFF
>TRBJ1-5|few|TRBV12-3/TRBV12-4|TRBD1
TGTGCCAGCAGGGGACAGGGGGCGGGTCAGCCCCAGCATTTT
CASRGQGAGQPQHF
>TRBJ1-2|.|TRBV20-1|.
TGCAGTGCTAGCCCCAGGGCGGGAGGCTACACCTTC
CSASPRAGGYTF
>TRBJ2-3|.|TRBV6-1|.
TGTGCCAGCAGAAGGGACTTCACAGATACGCAGTATTTT
CASRRDFTDTQYF
>TRBJ2-5|once|TRBV29-1|.
TGCAGCGTCCGCAAGGGGGAGACCCAGTACTTC
CSVRKGETQYF
>TRBJ2-3|.|TRBV7-9|.
TGTGCCAGCAGCTTAGCGGACGTAAGCACAGATACGCAGTATTTT
CASSLADVSTDTQYF
>TRBJ2-5|.|TRBV12-3/TRBV12-4|TRBD1
TGTGCCAGCAGCCCGACAGGGCCGAGAGAGACCCAGTACTTC
CASSPTGPRETQYF
>TRBJ2-7|.|TRBV20-1|.
TGCAGTGCGGGATTGAGCGCGGTGGGCTCCTACGAGCAGTACTTC
CSAGLSAVGSYEQYF
>TRBJ2-1|few|TRBV10-3|TRBD1
TGTGCCATCAGGGATACAGGGGAAAGCTCCTACAATGAGCAGTTCTTC
CAIRDTGESSYNEQFF
>TRBJ1-1|once|TRBV9|.
TGTGCCAGCAGCCGAAGGGCAGGAACCATGAACACTGAAGCTTTCTTT
CASSRRAGTMNTEAFF
>TRBJ2-1|few|TRBV10-1|TRBD2
TGCGCCAGCAGCGCCGGGACTAGCTACAATGAGCAGTTCTTC
CASSAGTSYNEQFF
>TRBJ2-5|few|TRBV6-5|.
TGTGCCAGCAGTTACTCGGGGGGCCTGGAGACCCAGTACTTC
CASSYSGGLETQYF
>TRBJ2-1|few|TRBV29-1|.
TGCAGCGTGACTAGAGACCTCAATGAGCAGTTCTTC
CSVTRDLNEQFF
>TRBJ1-1|few|TRBV20-1|TRBD1
TGCAGTGCTAGAGACTCCAGGGGGGAGGGAGCTTTCTTT
CSARDSRGEGAFF
>TRBJ2-3|few|TRBV2|.
TGTGCCAGCAGTGAAAGGTGGTATCTAAGCGGGCCTCCTACAGATACGCAGTATTTT
CASSERWYLSGPPTDTQYF
>TRBJ2-7|.|TRBV11-2|TRBD1
TGTGCCAGCAGCTTAGGGGACAGGGGAAGCTTTAGGGAGCAGTACTTC
CASSLGDRGSFREQYF
>TRBJ2-7|many|TRBV3-1|.
TGTGCCAGCAGCCAAGACTGGGGGACCCAATACGAGCAGTACTTC
CASSQDWGTQYEQYF
>TRBJ2-6|.|TRBV12-3/TRBV12-4|TRBD1
TGTGCCAGCAGTTTTAGGGGGCCAGGGGCCAACGTCCTGACTTTC
CASSFRGPGANVLTF
>TRBJ2-5|.|TRBV11-3|TRBD2
TGTGCCAGCAGCTACGCGAGAGTAGCGGGAGGGGAGACCCAGTACTTC
CASSYARVAGGETQYF
>TRBJ2-1|.|TRBV21-1|.
TGTGCCAGCAGCAAAAACTGGAGCGGGGGGGCCTTGAGCTCCTACAATGAGCAGTTCTTC
CASSKNWSGGALSSYNEQFF
>TRBJ1-2|.|TRBV20-1|.
TGCAGTGCTAGAGACGGGCCCCGTAAGGGCTACACCTTC
CSARDGPRKGYTF
>TRBJ2-3|.|TRBV6-2/TRBV6-3|.
TGTGCCAGCGGCTCAGTACCAGATACGCAGTATTTT
CASGSVPDTQYF
>TRBJ2-3|.|TRBV20-1|.
TGCAGTGCTAGCATTGGTCGGGGGGCCTCGAATACGCAGTATTTT
CSASIGRGASNTQYF
>TRBJ2-3|.|TRBV7-6|TRBD2
TGTGCCAGCAGCTTCGGACTAGCGGGGGGGCAAGCTAGGGATACGCAGTATTTT
CASSFGLAGGQARDTQYF
>TRBJ1-2|.|TRBV7-9|TRBD1
TGTGCCAGCAGCTTTGGGGACAGGGTCATTGGCTACACCTTC
CASSFGDRVIGYTF
>TRBJ2-2|.|TRBV9|TRBD2
TGTGCCAGCAGCGTAGCTGCGGGGGGGAACACCGGGGAGCTGTTTTTT
CASSVAAGGNTGELFF
>TRBJ2-1|few|TRBV11-2|.
TGTGCCAGCAGCTTAGTACTAGGTTCCTCCTACAATGAGCAGTTCTTC
CASSLVLGSSYNEQFF
>TRBJ2-1|few|TRBV7-2|.
TGTGCCAGCAGTTACTCACTAGCAGGCTCCTACAATGAGCAGTTCTTC
CASSYSLAGSYNEQFF
>TRBJ2-7|few|TRBV12-3/TRBV12-4|TRBD2
TGTGCCAGCAGTTCCGTAGCGGGAGGGGAGCGGTACTTC
CASSSVAGGERYF
>TRBJ1-3|few|TRBV20-1|.
TGCAGTGCTGGGGCTGGAAACACCATATATTTT
CSAGAGNTIYF
>TRBJ2-7|.|TRBV11-3|.
TGTGCCAGCAGCCTAACTAATACTGCCAGCTACGAGCAGTACTTC
CASSLTNTASYEQYF
>TRBJ2-7|.|TRBV6-1|.
TGTGCCAGCAGAGGGGGGAGCTCCTACGAGCAGTACTTC
CASRGGSSYEQYF